A selection of T cell receptor beta chains follows, all from one sample in a study of T cells in tumors and immune-related adverse events. TCRdb keeps only in-frame clones here, not all; method: immunoSEQ multiplex PCR. This sample yields fewer than 25,000 clones, of which about 89% are seen a single time; about 1.4% belongs to the top ten. The specimen comprised lymph node tissue, sampled from a patient treated with anti-PD-1 therapy. These receptor sequences come from a female donor with metastatic renal cell carcinoma. The CDR3 runs from the conserved cysteine through the conserved F or W. A D gene is named only where the DNA matches it firmly. Size tells how often a clone was seen (once, few, many) or the class of an expanded clone, and some rows leave it out.

d_call | cdr3_length | clone_size | j_call | v_call | cdr3_nt | cdr3_aa
. | 15 | . | TRBJ2-7 | TRBV10-1 | TGCGCCAGCAGTGACCCGGGGCAGGGAGGCTACGAGCAGTACTTC | CASSDPGQGGYEQYF
TRBD1 | 13 | . | TRBJ2-5 | TRBV10-3 | TGTGCCATCAGTGACGGACAGGAAGAGACCCAGTACTTC | CAISDGQEETQYF
TRBD1 | 15 | . | TRBJ2-7 | TRBV13 | TGTGCCAGCAGCGCCGGGGGACAGGGGGCTTGGGAGCAGTACTTC | CASSAGGQGAWEQYF
. | 15 | . | TRBJ2-1 | TRBV13 | TGTGCCAGCAGCTTAGAGACAGTCTCCTACAATGAGCAGTTCTTC | CASSLETVSYNEQFF
. | 15 | . | TRBJ2-7 | TRBV7-6 | TGTGCCAGCAGCTCTTTAGCGGAAGGATCCGGCGAGCAGTACTTC | CASSSLAEGSGEQYF
. | 15 | . | TRBJ2-5 | TRBV28 | TGTGCCAGCAGCCAGGGGACTATCTGGGGGGAGACCCAGTACTTC | CASSQGTIWGETQYF
TRBD2 | 13 | . | TRBJ2-5 | TRBV10-1 | TGCGCCAGCAGTGTAGCGGGGGCTGAGACCCAGTACTTC | CASSVAGAETQYF
. | 14 | . | TRBJ1-1 | TRBV7-2 | TGTGCCAGCAGCTTGGCAGGGTGGGCCACTGAAGCTTTCTTT | CASSLAGWATEAFF
. | 16 | . | TRBJ2-1 | TRBV18 | TGTGCCAGCTCACCACAGGGACGGCCCTCCTACAATGAGCAGTTCTTC | CASSPQGRPSYNEQFF
TRBD1 | 12 | . | TRBJ1-1 | TRBV11-3 | TGTGCCAGCAGCCTCCAGGGGGCTGAAGCTTTCTTT | CASSLQGAEAFF
. | 14 | . | TRBJ1-4 | TRBV2 | TGTGCCAGCAGTTCAGGTAGCACTAATGAAAAACTGTTTTTT | CASSSGSTNEKLFF
. | 12 | . | TRBJ2-2 | TRBV27 | TGTGCCAGCCGAACTCGCGCCGGGGAGCTGTTTTTT | CASRTRAGELFF
. | 13 | . | TRBJ2-1 | TRBV5-6 | TGTGCCAGCACAGGGGGGTATCGAAATGAGCAGTTCTTC | CASTGGYRNEQFF
. | 14 | . | TRBJ2-2 | TRBV7-7 | TGTGCTAGCAGCCCATTTACGCTCCCCGGGGAGCTGTTTTTT | CASSPFTLPGELFF
. | 15 | . | TRBJ1-4 | TRBV7-2 | TGTGCCAGCAGCCCTAGCCCCCTGAGTATAGAAAAACTGTTTTTT | CASSPSPLSIEKLFF
. | 14 | . | TRBJ2-5 | TRBV7-2 | TGTGCCAGCAGCCCAGATGAGGGACGAGAGACCCAGTACTTC | CASSPDEGRETQYF
. | 15 | . | TRBJ2-5 | TRBV7-2 | TGTGCCAGCAGCTTAGTTGGGCAGGGGGGGGAGACCCAGTACTTC | CASSLVGQGGETQYF
. | 13 | . | TRBJ1-3 | TRBV10-3 | TGTGCCATCGGCGGGAGCTCTGGAAACACCATATATTTT | CAIGGSSGNTIYF
. | 13 | . | TRBJ2-2 | TRBV28 | TGTGCCAGCAGAGGTCCACCTCATCGGGAGCTGTTTTTT | CASRGPPHRELFF
. | 12 | . | TRBJ2-7 | TRBV11-2 | TGTGCCAGCAGCCAAGTTCGGGACGAGCAGTACTTC | CASSQVRDEQYF
. | 15 | . | TRBJ2-1 | TRBV27 | TGTGCCAGCAGCCGAGGGACTTCCCGGTACAATGAGCAGTTCTTC | CASSRGTSRYNEQFF
. | 15 | . | TRBJ2-1 | TRBV7-7 | TGTGCCAGCAGCCCCGAGAGGACAACTTACAATGAGCAGTTCTTC | CASSPERTTYNEQFF
TRBD1 | 15 | . | TRBJ2-7 | TRBV27 | TGTGCCAGCAGTCCGGGGACAGGGTATGCCTACGAGCAGTACTTC | CASSPGTGYAYEQYF
TRBD2 | 16 | once | TRBJ2-3 | TRBV11-2 | TGTGCCAGCAGCCCGCGGACTAGCGGGGGTTGGGATACGCAGTATTTT | CASSPRTSGGWDTQYF
. | 17 | once | TRBJ1-3 | TRBV7-8 | TGTGCCAGCAGCTTAGCCCCCCCTGAACTCTCTGGAAACACCATATATTTT | CASSLAPPELSGNTIYF
. | 14 | . | TRBJ2-2 | TRBV2 | TGTGCCAGCAGTGAACCATCGAACACCGGGGAGCTGTTTTTT | CASSEPSNTGELFF
TRBD2 | 17 | . | TRBJ2-1 | TRBV5-4 | TGTGCCAGCAGCCTGGGGGGGAGGGCCGATTACTACAATGAGCAGTTCTTC | CASSLGGRADYYNEQFF
TRBD1 | 14 | . | TRBJ2-7 | TRBV27 | TGTGCCAGCAGGAGACAGGGAATGAGCTACGAGCAGTACTTC | CASRRQGMSYEQYF
TRBD1 | 14 | . | TRBJ1-4 | TRBV6-5 | TGTGCCAGCGGCCGGACAGGGTTTAATGAAAAACTGTTTTTT | CASGRTGFNEKLFF
TRBD1 | 13 | . | TRBJ1-2 | TRBV12-5 | TGTGCTAGTGGTGAGACAGGGTTCTATGGCTACACCTTC | CASGETGFYGYTF
TRBD2 | 16 | . | TRBJ2-4 | TRBV5-4 | TGTGCCAGCAGCTTCCCGGGGGGGGCGGGCAAAAACATTCAGTACTTC | CASSFPGGAGKNIQYF